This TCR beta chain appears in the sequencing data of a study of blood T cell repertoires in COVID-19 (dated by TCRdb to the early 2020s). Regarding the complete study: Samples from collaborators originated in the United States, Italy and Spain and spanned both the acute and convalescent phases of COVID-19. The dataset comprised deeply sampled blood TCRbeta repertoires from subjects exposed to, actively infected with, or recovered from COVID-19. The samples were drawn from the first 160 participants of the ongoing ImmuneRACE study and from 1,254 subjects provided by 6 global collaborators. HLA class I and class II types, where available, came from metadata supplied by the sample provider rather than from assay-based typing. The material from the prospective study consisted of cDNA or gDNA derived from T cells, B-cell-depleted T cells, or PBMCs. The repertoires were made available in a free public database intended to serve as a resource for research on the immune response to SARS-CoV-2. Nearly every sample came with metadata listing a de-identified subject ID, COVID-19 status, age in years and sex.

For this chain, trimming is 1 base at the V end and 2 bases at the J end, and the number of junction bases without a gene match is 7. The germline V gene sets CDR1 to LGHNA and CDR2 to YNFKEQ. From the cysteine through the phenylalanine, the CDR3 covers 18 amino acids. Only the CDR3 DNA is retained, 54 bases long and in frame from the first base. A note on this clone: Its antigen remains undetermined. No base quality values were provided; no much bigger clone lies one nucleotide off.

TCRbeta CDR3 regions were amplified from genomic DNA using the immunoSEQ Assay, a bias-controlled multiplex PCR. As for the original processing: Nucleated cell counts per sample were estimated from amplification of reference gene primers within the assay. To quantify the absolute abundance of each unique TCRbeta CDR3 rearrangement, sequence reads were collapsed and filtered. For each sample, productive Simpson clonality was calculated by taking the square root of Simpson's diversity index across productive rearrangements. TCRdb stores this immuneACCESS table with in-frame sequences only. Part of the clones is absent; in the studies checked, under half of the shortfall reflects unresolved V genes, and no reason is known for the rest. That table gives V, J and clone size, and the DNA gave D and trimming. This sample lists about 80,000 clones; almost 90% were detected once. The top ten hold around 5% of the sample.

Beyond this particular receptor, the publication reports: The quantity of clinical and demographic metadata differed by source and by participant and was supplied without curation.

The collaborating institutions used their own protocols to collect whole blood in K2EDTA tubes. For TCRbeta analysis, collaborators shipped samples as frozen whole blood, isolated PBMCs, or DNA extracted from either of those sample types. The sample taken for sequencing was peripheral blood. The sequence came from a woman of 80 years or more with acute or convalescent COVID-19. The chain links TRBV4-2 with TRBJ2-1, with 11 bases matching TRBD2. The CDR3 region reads CASSQVSLAGGAYNEQFF. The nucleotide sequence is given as TGTGCCAGCAGCCAAGTTTCCCTAGCGGGAGGCGCCTACAATGAGCAGTTCTTC.